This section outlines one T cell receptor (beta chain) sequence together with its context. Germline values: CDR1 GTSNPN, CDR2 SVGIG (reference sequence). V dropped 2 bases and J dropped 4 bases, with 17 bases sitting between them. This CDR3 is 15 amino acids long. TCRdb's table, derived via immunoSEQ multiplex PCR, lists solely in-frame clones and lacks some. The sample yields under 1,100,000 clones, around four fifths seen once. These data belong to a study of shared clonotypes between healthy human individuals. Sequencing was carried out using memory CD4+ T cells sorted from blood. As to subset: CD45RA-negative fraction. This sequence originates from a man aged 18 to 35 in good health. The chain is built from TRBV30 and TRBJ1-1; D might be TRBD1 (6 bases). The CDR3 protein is CAWSSAGTRSTEAFF. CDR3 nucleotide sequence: TGTGCCTGGAGTTCCGCCGGGACAAGATCCACTGAAGCTTTCTTT.